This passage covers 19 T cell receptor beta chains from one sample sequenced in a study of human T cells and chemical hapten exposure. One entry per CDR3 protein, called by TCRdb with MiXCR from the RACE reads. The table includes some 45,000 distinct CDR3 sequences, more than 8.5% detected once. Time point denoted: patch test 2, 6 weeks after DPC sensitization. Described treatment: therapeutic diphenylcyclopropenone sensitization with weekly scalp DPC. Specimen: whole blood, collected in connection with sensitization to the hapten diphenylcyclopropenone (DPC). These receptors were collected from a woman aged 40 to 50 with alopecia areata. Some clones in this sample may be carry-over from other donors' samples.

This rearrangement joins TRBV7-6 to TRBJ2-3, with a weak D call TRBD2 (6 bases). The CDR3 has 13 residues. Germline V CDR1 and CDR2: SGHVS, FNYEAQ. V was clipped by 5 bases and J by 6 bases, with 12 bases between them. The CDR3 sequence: CASSLKAGDTQYF. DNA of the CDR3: TGTGCCAGCAGCCTGAAAGCGGGTGATACGCAGTATTTT.

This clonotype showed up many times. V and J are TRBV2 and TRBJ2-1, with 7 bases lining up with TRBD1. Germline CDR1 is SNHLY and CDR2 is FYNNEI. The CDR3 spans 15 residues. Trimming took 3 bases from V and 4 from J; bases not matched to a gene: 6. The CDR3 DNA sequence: TGTGCCAGCAGTGAGGAAAGGGGGCTTTACAATGAGCAGTTCTTC. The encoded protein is CASSEERGLYNEQFF.

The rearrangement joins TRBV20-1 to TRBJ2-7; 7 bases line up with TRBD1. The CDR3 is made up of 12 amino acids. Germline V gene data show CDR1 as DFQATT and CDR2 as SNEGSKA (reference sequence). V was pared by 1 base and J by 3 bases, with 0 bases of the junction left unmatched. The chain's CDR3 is CSARGDSYEQYF. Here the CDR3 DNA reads TGCAGTGCTAGAGGGGACAGCTACGAGCAGTACTTC.

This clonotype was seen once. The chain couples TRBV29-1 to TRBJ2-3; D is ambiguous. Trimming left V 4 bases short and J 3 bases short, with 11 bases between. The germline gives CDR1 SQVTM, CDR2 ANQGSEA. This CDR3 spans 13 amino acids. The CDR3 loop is CSVGARLTDTQYF. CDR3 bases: TGCAGCGTTGGGGCCAGGTTAACAGATACGCAGTATTTT.

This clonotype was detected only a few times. CDR3 in amino acids: CSAKVAGVTDTQYF. CDR3 nucleotide sequence: TGCAGTGCAAAAGTAGCGGGGGTTACAGATACGCAGTATTTT. The chain couples TRBV20-1 to TRBJ2-3; TRBD2 matches at 9 bases. The CDR3 covers 14 residues. Per germline, CDR1 DFQATT and CDR2 SNEGSKA (reference sequence). Trimming cost V 6 bases and J 3 bases; bases outside gene matches: 7.

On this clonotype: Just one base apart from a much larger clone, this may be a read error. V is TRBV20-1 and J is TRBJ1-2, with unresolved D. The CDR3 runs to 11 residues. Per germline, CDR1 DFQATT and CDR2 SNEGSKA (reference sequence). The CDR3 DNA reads TGCAGTGCTAGAGATCGAAGAGATTCAGGCTTC. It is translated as CSARDRRDSGF.

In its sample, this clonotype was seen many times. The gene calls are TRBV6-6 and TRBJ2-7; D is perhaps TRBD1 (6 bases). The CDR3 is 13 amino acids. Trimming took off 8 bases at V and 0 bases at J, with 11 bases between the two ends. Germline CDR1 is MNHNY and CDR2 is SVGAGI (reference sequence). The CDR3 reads CASGTGSSYEQYF. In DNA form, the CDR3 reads TGTGCCAGCGGAACAGGGTCCTCCTACGAGCAGTACTTC.

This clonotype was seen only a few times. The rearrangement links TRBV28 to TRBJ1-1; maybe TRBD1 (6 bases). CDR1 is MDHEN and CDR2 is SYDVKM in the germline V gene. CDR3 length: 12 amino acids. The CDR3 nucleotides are TGTGCAATCGGACAGCTGCCCACTGAAGCTTTCTTT. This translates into CAIGQLPTEAFF. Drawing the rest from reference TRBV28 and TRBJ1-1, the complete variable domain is DVKVTQSSRYLVKRTGEKVFLECVQDMDHENMFWYRQDPGLGLRLIYFSYDVKMKEKGDIPEGYSVSREKKERFSLILESASTNQTSMYLCAIGQLPTEAFFGQGTRLTVV.

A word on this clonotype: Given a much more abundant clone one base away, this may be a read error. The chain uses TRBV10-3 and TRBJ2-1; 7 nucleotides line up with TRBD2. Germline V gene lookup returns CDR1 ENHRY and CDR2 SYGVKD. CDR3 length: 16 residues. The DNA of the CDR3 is TGTGCCATCAGTGAGAATAGCGGGCTCTCCCACAATGAGCAGTTCTTC. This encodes CAISENSGLSHNEQFF.

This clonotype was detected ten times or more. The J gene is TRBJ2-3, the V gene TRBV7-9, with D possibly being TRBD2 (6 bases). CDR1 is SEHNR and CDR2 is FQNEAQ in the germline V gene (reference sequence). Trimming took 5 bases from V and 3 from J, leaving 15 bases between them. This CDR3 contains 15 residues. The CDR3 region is CASSQISGGTDTQYF. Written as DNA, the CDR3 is TGTGCCAGCAGCCAGATCTCTGGAGGGACAGATACGCAGTATTTT.

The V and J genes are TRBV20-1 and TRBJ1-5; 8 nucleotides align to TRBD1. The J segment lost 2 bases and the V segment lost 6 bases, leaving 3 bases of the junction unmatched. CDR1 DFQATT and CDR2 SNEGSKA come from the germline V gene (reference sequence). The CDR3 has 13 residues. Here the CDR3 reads CSAMDRGNQPQHF. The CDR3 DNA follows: TGCAGTGCCATGGACAGGGGCAATCAGCCCCAGCATTTT.

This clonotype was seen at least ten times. The DNA for the CDR3 is TGTGCCAGCAGCTCGCAACTAGAGTCTAGGAATGAGCAGTTCTTC. It specifies CASSSQLESRNEQFF. The genes are TRBV7-3 and TRBJ2-1; D may be TRBD2 (5 bases). Trimming took 4 bases from V and 7 from J, leaving 17 bases between them. The CDR3 is 15 residues long. CDR1 is SGHTA, CDR2 FQGTGA, per germline.

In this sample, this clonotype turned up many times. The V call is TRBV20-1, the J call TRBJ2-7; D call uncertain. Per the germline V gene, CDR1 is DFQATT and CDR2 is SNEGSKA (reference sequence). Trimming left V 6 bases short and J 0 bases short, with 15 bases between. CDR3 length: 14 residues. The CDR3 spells CSALGIESSYEQYF. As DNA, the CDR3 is TGCAGTGCATTAGGGATAGAGAGCTCCTACGAGCAGTACTTC.

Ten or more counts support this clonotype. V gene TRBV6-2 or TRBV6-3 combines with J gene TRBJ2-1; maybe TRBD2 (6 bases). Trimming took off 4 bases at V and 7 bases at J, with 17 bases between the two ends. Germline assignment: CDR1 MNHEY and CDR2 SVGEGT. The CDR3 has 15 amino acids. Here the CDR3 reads CASSFAGINKNEQFF. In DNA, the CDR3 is TGTGCCAGCAGTTTTGCGGGGATCAATAAAAATGAGCAGTTCTTC.

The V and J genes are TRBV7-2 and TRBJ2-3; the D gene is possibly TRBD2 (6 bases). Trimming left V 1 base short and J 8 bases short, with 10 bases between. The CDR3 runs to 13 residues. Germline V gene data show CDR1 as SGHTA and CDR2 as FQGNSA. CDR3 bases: TGTGCCAGCAGCTTAGAGACAGCGGGTACGCAGTATTTT. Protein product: CASSLETAGTQYF. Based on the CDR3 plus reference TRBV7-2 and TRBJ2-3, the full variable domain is GAGVSQSPSNKVTEKGKDVELRCDPISGHTALYWYRQSLGQGLEFLIYFQGNSAPDKSGLPSDRFSAERTGGSVSTLTIQRTQQEDSAVYLCASSLETAGTQYFGPGTRLTVL.

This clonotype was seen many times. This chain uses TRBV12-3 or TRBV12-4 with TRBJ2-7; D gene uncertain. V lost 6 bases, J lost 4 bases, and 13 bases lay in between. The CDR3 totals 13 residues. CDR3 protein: CASRAGQRYEQYF. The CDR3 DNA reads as TGTGCCAGCAGAGCAGGTCAGAGGTACGAGCAGTACTTC.

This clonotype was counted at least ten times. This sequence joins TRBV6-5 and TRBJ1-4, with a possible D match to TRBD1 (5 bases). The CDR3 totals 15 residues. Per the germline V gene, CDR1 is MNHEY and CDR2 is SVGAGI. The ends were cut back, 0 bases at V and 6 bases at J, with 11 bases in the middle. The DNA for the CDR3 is TGTGCCAGCAGTTACTCGGACACCAGGGATGAAAAACTGTTTTTT. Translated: CASSYSDTRDEKLFF.

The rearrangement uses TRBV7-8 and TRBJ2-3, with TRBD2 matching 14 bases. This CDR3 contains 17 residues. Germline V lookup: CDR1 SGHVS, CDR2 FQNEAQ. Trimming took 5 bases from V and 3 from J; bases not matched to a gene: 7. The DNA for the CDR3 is TGTGCCAGCAGCCCCGGGACTAGCGGGGGCCTAACAGATACGCAGTATTTT. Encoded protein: CASSPGTSGGLTDTQYF.

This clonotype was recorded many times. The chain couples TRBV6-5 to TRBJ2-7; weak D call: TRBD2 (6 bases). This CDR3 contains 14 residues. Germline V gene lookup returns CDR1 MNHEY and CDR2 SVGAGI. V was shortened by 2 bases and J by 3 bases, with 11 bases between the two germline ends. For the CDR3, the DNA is TGTGCCAGCAGTTACACAAGGCGGGGCTACGAGCAGTACTTC. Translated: CASSYTRRGYEQYF.